This TCR beta chain stems from a study of response to subunit inactivated influenza vaccine. The study's findings and limits: Each seasonal influenza vaccination recruits few new T cells, the authors suggested.

V shed 7 bases, J shed 4 bases, and the junction held 13 bases outside the gene matches. The CDR3 is 16 amino acids. A remark on this clonotype: Its antigen is currently unknown.

MiXCR was run by TCRdb on the RT-PCR reads, yielding one entry per CDR3 protein. The sample lists roughly 790,000 distinct CDR3 sequences, 21% occurring once. V and J are TRBV12-3 or TRBV12-4 and TRBJ1-2; TRBD1 matches at 9 bases. This receptor was identified in a man aged 50 to 60 who received an inactivated influenza vaccine. The sample consisted of PBMCs from blood, taken 4 to 6 days after vaccination. The DNA for the CDR3 is TGTGCCAGCAATCTACTTCCCCCGGGACAGGGCTATGGCTACACCTTC. Its protein is CASNLLPPGQGYGYTF.